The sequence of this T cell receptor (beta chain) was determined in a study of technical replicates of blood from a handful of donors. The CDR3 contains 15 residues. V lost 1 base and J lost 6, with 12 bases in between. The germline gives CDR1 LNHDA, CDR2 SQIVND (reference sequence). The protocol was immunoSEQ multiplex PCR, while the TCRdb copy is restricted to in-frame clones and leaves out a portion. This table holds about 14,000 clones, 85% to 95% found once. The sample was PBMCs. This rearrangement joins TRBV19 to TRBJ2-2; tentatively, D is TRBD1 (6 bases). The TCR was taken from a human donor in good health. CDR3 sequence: CASSIATSGAGELFF. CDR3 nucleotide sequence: TGTGCCAGTAGTATAGCGACTTCAGGGGCCGGGGAGCTGTTTTTT.